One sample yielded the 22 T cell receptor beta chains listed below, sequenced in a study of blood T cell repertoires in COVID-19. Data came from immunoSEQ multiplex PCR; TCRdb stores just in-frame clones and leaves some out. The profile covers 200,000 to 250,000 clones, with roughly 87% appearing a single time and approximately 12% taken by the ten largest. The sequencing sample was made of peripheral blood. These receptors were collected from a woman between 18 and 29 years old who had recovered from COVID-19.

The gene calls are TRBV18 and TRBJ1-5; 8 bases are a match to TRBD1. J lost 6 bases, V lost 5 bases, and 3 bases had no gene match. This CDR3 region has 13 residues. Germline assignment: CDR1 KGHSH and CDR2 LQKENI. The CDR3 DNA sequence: TGTGCCAGCTCAAGTGACAGGGGTCAGCCCCAGCATTTT. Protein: CASSSDRGQPQHF.

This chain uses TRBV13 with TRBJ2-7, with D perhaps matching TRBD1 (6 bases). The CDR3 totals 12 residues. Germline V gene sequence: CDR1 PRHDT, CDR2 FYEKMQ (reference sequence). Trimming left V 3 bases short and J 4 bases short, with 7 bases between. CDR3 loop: CASSLDSYEQYF. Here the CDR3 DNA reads TGTGCCAGCAGCTTGGACAGTTACGAGCAGTACTTC. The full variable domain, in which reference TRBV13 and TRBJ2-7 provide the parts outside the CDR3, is AAGVIQSPRHLIKEKRETATLKCYPIPRHDTVYWYQQGPGQDPQFLISFYEKMQSDKGSIPDRFSAQQFSDYHSELNMSSLELGDSALYFCASSLDSYEQYFGPGTRLTVT.

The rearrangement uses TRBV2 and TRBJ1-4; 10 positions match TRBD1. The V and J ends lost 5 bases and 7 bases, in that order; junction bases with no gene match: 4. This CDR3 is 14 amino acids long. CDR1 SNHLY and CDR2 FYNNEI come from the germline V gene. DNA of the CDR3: TGTGCCAGCAGTTGGACAGGGGGATCTGAAAAACTGTTTTTT. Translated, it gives CASSWTGGSEKLFF.

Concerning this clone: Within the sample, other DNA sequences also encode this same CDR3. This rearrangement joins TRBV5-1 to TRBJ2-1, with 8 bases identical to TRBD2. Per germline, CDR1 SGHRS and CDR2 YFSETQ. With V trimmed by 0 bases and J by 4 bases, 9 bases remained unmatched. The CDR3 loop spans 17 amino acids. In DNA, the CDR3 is TGCGCCAGCAGCTTGGCCACGAGCGGGAGCCTATACAATGAGCAGTTCTTC. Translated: CASSLATSGSLYNEQFF.

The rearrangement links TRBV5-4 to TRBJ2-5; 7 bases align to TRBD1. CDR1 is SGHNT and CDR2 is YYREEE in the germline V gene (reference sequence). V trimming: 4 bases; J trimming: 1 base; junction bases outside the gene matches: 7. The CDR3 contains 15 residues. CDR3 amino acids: CASSRGQDLQETQYF. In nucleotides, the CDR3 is TGTGCCAGCAGCCGTGGACAGGACCTCCAAGAGACCCAGTACTTC. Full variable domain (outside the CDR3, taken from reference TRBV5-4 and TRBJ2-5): ETGVTQSPTHLIKTRGQQVTLRCSSQSGHNTVSWYQQALGQGPQFIFQYYREEENGRGNFPPRFSGLQFPNYSSELNVNALELDDSALYLCASSRGQDLQETQYFGPGTRLLVL.

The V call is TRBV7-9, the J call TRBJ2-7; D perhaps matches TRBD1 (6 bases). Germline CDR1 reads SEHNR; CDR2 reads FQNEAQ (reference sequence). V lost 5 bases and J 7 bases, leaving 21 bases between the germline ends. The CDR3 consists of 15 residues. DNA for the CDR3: TGTGCCAGCAGCGGCCCGGACAGTGTCTTCGGGGAGCAGTACTTC. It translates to CASSGPDSVFGEQYF.

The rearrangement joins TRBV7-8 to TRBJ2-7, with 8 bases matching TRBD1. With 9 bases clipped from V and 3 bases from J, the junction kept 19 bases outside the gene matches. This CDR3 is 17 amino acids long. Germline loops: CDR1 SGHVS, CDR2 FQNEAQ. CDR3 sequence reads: CASQETGVSIVGYEQYF. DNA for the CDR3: TGTGCCAGTCAAGAGACAGGGGTTTCCATAGTAGGCTACGAGCAGTACTTC. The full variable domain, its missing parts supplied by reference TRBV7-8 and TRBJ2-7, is GAGVSQSPRYKVAKRGQDVALRCDPISGHVSLFWYQQALGQGPEFLTYFQNEAQLDKSGLPSDRFFAERPEGSVSTLKIQRTQQEDSAVYLCASQETGVSIVGYEQYFGPGTRLTVT.

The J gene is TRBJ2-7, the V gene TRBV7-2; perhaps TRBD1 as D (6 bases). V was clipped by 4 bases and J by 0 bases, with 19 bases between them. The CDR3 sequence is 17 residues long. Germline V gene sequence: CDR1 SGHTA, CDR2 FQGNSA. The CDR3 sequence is CASSSIGRGLGSYEQYF. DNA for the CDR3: TGTGCCAGCAGCTCAATTGGCAGGGGTTTGGGCTCCTACGAGCAGTACTTC.

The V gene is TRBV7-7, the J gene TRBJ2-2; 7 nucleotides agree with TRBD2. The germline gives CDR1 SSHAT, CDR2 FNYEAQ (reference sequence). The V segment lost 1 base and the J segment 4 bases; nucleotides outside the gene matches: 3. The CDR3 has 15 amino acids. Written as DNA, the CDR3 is TGTGCCAGCAGCTTAGAATGGGGGGGCACCGGGGAGCTGTTTTTT. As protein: CASSLEWGGTGELFF.

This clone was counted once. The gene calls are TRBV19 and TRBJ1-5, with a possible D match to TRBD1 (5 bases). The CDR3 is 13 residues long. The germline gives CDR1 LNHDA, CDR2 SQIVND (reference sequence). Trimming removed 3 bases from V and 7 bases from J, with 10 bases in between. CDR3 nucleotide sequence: TGTGCCAGTAGTATGGGGGGTAACCAGCCCCAGCATTTT. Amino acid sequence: CASSMGGNQPQHF.

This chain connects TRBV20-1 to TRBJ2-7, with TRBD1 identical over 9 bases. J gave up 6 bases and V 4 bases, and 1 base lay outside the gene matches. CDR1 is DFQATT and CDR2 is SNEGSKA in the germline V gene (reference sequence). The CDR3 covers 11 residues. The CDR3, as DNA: TGCAGTGCTATGACAGGGGGCGAGCAGTACTTC. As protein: CSAMTGGEQYF.

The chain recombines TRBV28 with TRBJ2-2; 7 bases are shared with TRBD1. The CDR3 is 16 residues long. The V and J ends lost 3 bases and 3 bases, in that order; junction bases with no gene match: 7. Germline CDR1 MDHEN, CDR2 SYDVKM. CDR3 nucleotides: TGTGCCAGCAGTTTTTCCGGGCAGGGGGACACCGGGGAGCTGTTTTTT. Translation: CASSFSGQGDTGELFF.

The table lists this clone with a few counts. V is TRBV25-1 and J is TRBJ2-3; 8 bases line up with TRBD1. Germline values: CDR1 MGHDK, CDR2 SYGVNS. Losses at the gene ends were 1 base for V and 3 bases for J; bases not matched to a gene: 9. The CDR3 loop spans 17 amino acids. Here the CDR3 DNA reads TGTGCCAGCAGTGAATCCCCGACAGGGGCTGGAACAGATACGCAGTATTTT. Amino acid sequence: CASSESPTGAGTDTQYF.

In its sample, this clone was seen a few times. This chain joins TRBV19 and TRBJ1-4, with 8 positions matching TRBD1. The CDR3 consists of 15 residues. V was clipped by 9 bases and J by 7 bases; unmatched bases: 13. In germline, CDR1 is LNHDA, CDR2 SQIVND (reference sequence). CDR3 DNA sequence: TGTGCCAGCGCTCCCCAGGGCAGGGGGCGTGAAAAACTGTTTTTT. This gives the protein CASAPQGRGREKLFF. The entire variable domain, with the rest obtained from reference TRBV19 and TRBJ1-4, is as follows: DGGITQSPKYLFRKEGQNVTLSCEQNLNHDAMYWYRQDPGQGLRLIYYSQIVNDFQKGDIAEGYSVSREKKESFPLTVTSAQKNPTAFYLCASAPQGRGREKLFFGSGTQLSVL.

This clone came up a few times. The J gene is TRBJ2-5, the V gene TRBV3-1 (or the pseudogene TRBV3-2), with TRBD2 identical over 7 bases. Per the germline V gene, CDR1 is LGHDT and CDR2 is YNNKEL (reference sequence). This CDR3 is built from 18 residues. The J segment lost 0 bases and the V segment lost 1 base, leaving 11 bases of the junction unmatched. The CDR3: CASSQVVWASGDQETQYF. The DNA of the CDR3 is TGTGCCAGCAGCCAAGTGGTCTGGGCTAGCGGAGACCAAGAGACCCAGTACTTC.

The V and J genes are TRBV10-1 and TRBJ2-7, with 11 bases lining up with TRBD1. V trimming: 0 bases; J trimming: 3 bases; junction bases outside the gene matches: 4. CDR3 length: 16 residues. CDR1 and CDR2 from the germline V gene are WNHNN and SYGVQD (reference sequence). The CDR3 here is CASSESGTGGIYEQYF. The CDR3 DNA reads TGCGCCAGCAGTGAGTCAGGGACAGGGGGAATCTACGAGCAGTACTTC.

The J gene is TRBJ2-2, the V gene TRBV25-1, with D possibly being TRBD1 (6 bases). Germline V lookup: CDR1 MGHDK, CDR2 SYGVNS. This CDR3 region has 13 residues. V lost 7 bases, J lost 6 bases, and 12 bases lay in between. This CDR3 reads CASTRGGPGELFF. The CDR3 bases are TGTGCCAGCACCAGGGGCGGGCCCGGGGAGCTGTTTTTT.

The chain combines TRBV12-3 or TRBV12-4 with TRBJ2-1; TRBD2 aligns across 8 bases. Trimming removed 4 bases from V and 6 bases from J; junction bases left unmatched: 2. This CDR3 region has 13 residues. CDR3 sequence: CASSSGTSNEQFF. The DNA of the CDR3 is TGTGCCAGCAGTTCCGGGACTAGCAATGAGCAGTTCTTC.

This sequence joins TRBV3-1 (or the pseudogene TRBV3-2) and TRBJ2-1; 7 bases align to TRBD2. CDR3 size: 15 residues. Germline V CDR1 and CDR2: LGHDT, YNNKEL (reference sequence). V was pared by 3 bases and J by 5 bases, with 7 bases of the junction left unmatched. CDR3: CASSHGSSGNNEQFF. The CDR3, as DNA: TGTGCCAGCAGCCACGGGTCTAGCGGAAACAATGAGCAGTTCTTC.

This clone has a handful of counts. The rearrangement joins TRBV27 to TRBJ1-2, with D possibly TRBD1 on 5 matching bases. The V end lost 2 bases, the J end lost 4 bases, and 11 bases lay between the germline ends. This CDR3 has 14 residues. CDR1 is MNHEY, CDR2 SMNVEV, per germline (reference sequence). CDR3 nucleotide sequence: TGTGCCAGCAGTTTAAACCGTCAGGGCTATGGCTACACCTTC. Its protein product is CASSLNRQGYGYTF.

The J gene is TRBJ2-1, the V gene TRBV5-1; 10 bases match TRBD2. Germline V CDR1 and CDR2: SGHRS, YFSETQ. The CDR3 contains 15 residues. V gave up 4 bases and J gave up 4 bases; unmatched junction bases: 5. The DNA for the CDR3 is TGCGCCAGCAGCGACGGGACTAGCGTGTACAATGAGCAGTTCTTC. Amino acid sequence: CASSDGTSVYNEQFF. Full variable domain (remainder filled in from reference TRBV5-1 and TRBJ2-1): KAGVTQTPRYLIKTRGQQVTLSCSPISGHRSVSWYQQTPGQGLQFLFEYFSETQRNKGNFPGRFSGRQFSNSRSEMNVSTLELGDSALYLCASSDGTSVYNEQFFGPGTRLTVL.

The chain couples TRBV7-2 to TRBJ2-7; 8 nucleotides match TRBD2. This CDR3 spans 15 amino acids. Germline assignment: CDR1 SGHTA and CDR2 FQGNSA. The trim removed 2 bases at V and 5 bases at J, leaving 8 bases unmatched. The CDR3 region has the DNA TGTGCCAGCAGCTTATCGGGAGGGCCGCATCACGAGCAGTACTTC. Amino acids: CASSLSGGPHHEQYF.